This is a list of T cell receptor beta chains from one sample in a study of T cell repertoires in cytomegalovirus infection. TCRdb re-called the reads through MiXCR, storing one row per CDR3 protein. The sample lists about 530,000 distinct CDR3 sequences; about a quarter were seen once. Sequences were obtained from PBMCs. These receptor sequences come from a human donor in good health (CMV status not recorded). Some clones in this sample may be carry-over from other donors' samples. The CDR3 runs from the conserved cysteine through the conserved F or W. Each record gives: V gene, clone size, J gene, D gene, CDR3 protein, CDR3 DNA. The D gene is left open where the match is weak. Size tells how often a clone was seen (once, few, many) or the class of an expanded clone, and some rows leave it out.

V: TRBV9
size: few
J: TRBJ1-2
D: TRBD1
CDR3: CASSSRQGSSRYTF
DNA: TGTGCCAGCAGCTCTCGACAGGGATCCTCTCGCTACACCTTC

V: TRBV11-2
size: -
J: TRBJ1-1
D: -
CDR3: CASSFRASANMNTEAFF
DNA: TGTGCCAGCAGCTTTAGGGCCTCCGCAAACATGAACACTGAAGCTTTCTTT

V: TRBV12-3/TRBV12-4
size: -
J: TRBJ1-1
D: -
CDR3: CASSLEGILNTEAFF
DNA: TGTGCCAGCAGTTTAGAGGGGATACTGAACACTGAAGCTTTCTTT

V: TRBV7-3
size: few
J: TRBJ2-5
D: -
CDR3: CASSRSGTTQETQYF
DNA: TGTGCCAGCAGCAGAAGCGGGACAACCCAAGAGACCCAGTACTTC

V: TRBV6-6
size: few
J: TRBJ1-1
D: TRBD1
CDR3: CASSYPAGTGNTEAFF
DNA: TGTGCCAGCAGTTACCCGGCTGGGACAGGGAACACTGAAGCTTTCTTT

V: TRBV7-8
size: -
J: TRBJ2-3
D: -
CDR3: CASSSIWAPDTQYF
DNA: TGTGCCAGCAGCTCGATATGGGCCCCAGATACGCAGTATTTT

V: TRBV14
size: -
J: TRBJ2-2
D: -
CDR3: CASSQDNSLRIANTGELFF
DNA: TGTGCCAGCAGCCAAGATAACAGTCTAAGAATCGCGAACACCGGGGAGCTGTTTTTT

V: TRBV11-2
size: -
J: TRBJ2-7
D: TRBD2
CDR3: CASSQTSGPYEQYF
DNA: TGTGCCAGCAGCCAGACTAGCGGCCCCTACGAGCAGTACTTC

V: TRBV12-3/TRBV12-4
size: -
J: TRBJ2-4
D: TRBD1
CDR3: CASSRQGWLNIQYF
DNA: TGTGCCAGCAGTCGACAGGGTTGGTTGAACATTCAGTACTTC

V: TRBV4-3
size: few
J: TRBJ1-2
D: -
CDR3: CASSQDIGGANYGYTF
DNA: TGCGCCAGCAGCCAAGATATCGGCGGAGCTAACTATGGCTACACCTTC

V: TRBV6-5
size: -
J: TRBJ2-1
D: TRBD2
CDR3: CASSYSISGDNEQFF
DNA: TGTGCCAGCAGTTACTCGATTAGCGGGGACAATGAGCAGTTCTTC

V: TRBV27
size: few
J: TRBJ1-1
D: -
CDR3: CASGDRWTEAFF
DNA: TGTGCCAGCGGCGACCGTTGGACTGAAGCTTTCTTT

V: TRBV7-3
size: -
J: TRBJ2-1
D: -
CDR3: CASSLSARVDEQFF
DNA: TGTGCCAGCAGCTTAAGTGCACGGGTGGATGAGCAGTTCTTC

V: TRBV7-9
size: few
J: TRBJ1-1
D: -
CDR3: CASSSLTAFF
DNA: TGTGCCAGCAGCTCTTTAACCGCTTTCTTT

V: TRBV10-3
size: -
J: TRBJ2-1
D: -
CDR3: CAISESTGSYNEQFF
DNA: TGTGCCATCAGTGAGTCCACGGGCTCCTACAATGAGCAGTTCTTC

V: TRBV7-2
size: few
J: TRBJ2-7
D: TRBD2
CDR3: CASSLEPAGVYEQYF
DNA: TGTGCCAGCAGCTTAGAACCAGCGGGAGTCTACGAGCAGTACTTC

V: TRBV2
size: -
J: TRBJ1-2
D: TRBD1
CDR3: CASKPTGTDNYGYTF
DNA: TGTGCCAGCAAACCCACCGGGACAGATAACTATGGCTACACCTTC

V: TRBV4-1
size: -
J: TRBJ1-5
D: -
CDR3: CASSMGIVLNQPQHF
DNA: TGCGCCAGCTCCATGGGGATCGTTCTCAATCAGCCCCAGCATTTT

V: TRBV10-3
size: -
J: TRBJ1-2
D: TRBD1
CDR3: CAIRRDREGYTF
DNA: TGTGCCATCAGACGCGACAGGGAGGGCTACACCTTC

V: TRBV2
size: -
J: TRBJ2-3
D: -
CDR3: CASSVWSVFEDTQYF
DNA: TGTGCCAGCAGTGTTTGGTCCGTCTTCGAAGATACGCAGTATTTT

V: TRBV20-1
size: few
J: TRBJ2-5
D: TRBD2
CDR3: CSAPRASGGRGETQYF
DNA: TGCAGTGCACCTCGGGCTAGCGGGGGTAGGGGGGAGACCCAGTACTTC

V: TRBV14
size: -
J: TRBJ2-3
D: -
CDR3: CASSQEGYGAANTQYF
DNA: TGTGCCAGCAGCCAAGAAGGTTACGGGGCGGCGAATACGCAGTATTTT

V: TRBV7-2
size: many
J: TRBJ1-5
D: -
CDR3: CASSLVSGREQPQHF
DNA: TGTGCCAGCAGCTTAGTGTCAGGGAGAGAACAGCCCCAGCATTTT

V: TRBV4-1
size: few
J: TRBJ1-4
D: -
CDR3: CASSQADVELKLFF
DNA: TGCGCCAGCAGCCAAGCGGACGTTGAGTTGAAACTGTTTTTT

V: TRBV7-3
size: -
J: TRBJ1-1
D: -
CDR3: CASSRYRVVESAEAFF
DNA: TGTGCCAGCAGCCGTTACAGGGTGGTTGAGTCGGCTGAAGCTTTCTTT

V: TRBV6-5
size: few
J: TRBJ2-1
D: -
CDR3: CASSYSGKGNEQFF
DNA: TGTGCCAGCAGTTACTCCGGCAAAGGGAATGAGCAGTTCTTC

V: TRBV11-3
size: -
J: TRBJ2-4
D: -
CDR3: CASSPGFVVFKNIQYF
DNA: TGTGCCAGCAGCCCAGGTTTCGTGGTTTTCAAAAACATTCAGTACTTC

V: TRBV18
size: -
J: TRBJ2-1
D: TRBD1
CDR3: CASSPPGTGLVNEQFF
DNA: TGTGCCAGCTCACCTCCCGGGACAGGGCTAGTCAATGAGCAGTTCTTC

V: TRBV6-1
size: few
J: TRBJ1-1
D: -
CDR3: CASGEPGNTEAFF
DNA: TGTGCCAGCGGGGAGCCAGGGAACACTGAAGCTTTCTTT

V: TRBV7-8
size: -
J: TRBJ2-5
D: TRBD2
CDR3: CASSLPMGRAETQYF
DNA: TGTGCCAGCAGCCTCCCGATGGGGAGGGCGGAGACCCAGTACTTC

V: TRBV28
size: -
J: TRBJ1-2
D: TRBD1
CDR3: CASSSKGAGGYGYTF
DNA: TGTGCCAGCAGTTCGAAGGGGGCAGGTGGCTATGGCTACACCTTC

V: TRBV28
size: few
J: TRBJ1-1
D: TRBD1
CDR3: CASSSGGDGTEAFF
DNA: TGTGCCAGCAGTTCAGGGGGCGACGGCACTGAAGCTTTCTTT

V: TRBV5-1
size: -
J: TRBJ1-2
D: TRBD1
CDR3: CASSYRTGNGYTF
DNA: TGCGCCAGCAGCTATCGGACAGGGAACGGCTACACCTTC

V: TRBV18
size: few
J: TRBJ1-3
D: TRBD1
CDR3: CASSAQGGDSGNTIYF
DNA: TGTGCCAGCTCAGCACAGGGGGGAGACTCTGGAAACACCATATATTTT

V: TRBV6-1
size: -
J: TRBJ1-5
D: TRBD1
CDR3: CASSSPDRQNQPQHF
DNA: TGTGCCAGCAGTTCCCCGGACAGGCAGAATCAGCCCCAGCATTTT

V: TRBV2
size: -
J: TRBJ2-1
D: TRBD2
CDR3: CASSERSGRTNEQFF
DNA: TGTGCCAGCAGTGAACGGAGCGGGAGGACCAATGAGCAGTTCTTC

V: TRBV6-1
size: once
J: TRBJ1-5
D: -
CDR3: CASSEVMWGRANQPQHF
DNA: TGTGCCAGCAGTGAAGTAATGTGGGGCAGGGCAAATCAGCCCCAGCATTTT

V: TRBV11-2
size: many
J: TRBJ2-1
D: TRBD1
CDR3: CASSLVPGQGNEQFF
DNA: TGTGCCAGCAGCTTAGTTCCGGGACAGGGCAATGAGCAGTTCTTC

V: TRBV12-3/TRBV12-4
size: few
J: TRBJ2-7
D: -
CDR3: CASSLGRTSYEQYF
DNA: TGTGCCAGCAGTTTAGGCAGAACTTCCTACGAGCAGTACTTC

V: TRBV7-2
size: many
J: TRBJ1-2
D: -
CDR3: CASSQTGTGIGYGYTF
DNA: TGTGCCAGCAGCCAGACCGGTACAGGGATCGGCTATGGCTACACCTTC

V: TRBV6-6
size: few
J: TRBJ2-1
D: -
CDR3: CASSHRRGNNEQFF
DNA: TGTGCCAGCAGTCACCGAAGGGGAAACAATGAGCAGTTCTTC

V: TRBV6-2/TRBV6-3
size: -
J: TRBJ2-3
D: -
CDR3: CASSYSKSNIDQHGDTQYF
DNA: TGTGCCAGCAGTTACTCGAAATCGAACATTGACCAACATGGGGATACGCAGTATTTT

V: TRBV19
size: -
J: TRBJ2-3
D: TRBD2
CDR3: CASSILRTSGRPSTDTQYF
DNA: TGTGCCAGTAGCATCCTACGGACTAGCGGGAGGCCAAGCACAGATACGCAGTATTTT

V: TRBV6-2/TRBV6-3
size: -
J: TRBJ1-5
D: -
CDR3: CASSLNTHRGRPQHF
DNA: TGTGCCAGCAGTCTCAATACCCACCGGGGCCGGCCCCAGCATTTT

V: TRBV7-2
size: -
J: TRBJ2-1
D: -
CDR3: CASSLGASRSEQFF
DNA: TGTGCCAGCAGCTTAGGGGCTAGCAGGAGTGAGCAGTTCTTC

V: TRBV24-1
size: -
J: TRBJ2-5
D: -
CDR3: CATSDQGWGQETQYF
DNA: TGTGCCACCAGTGATCAGGGCTGGGGACAAGAGACCCAGTACTTC

V: TRBV6-5
size: few
J: TRBJ2-1
D: TRBD2
CDR3: CASSERERYNEQFF
DNA: TGTGCCAGCAGTGAGCGGGAGAGATACAATGAGCAGTTCTTC

V: TRBV12-3/TRBV12-4
size: few
J: TRBJ2-3
D: TRBD2
CDR3: CASSSIGRPVGTQYF
DNA: TGTGCCAGCAGCAGCATCGGGAGGCCGGTTGGTACGCAGTATTTT

V: TRBV24-1
size: -
J: TRBJ1-2
D: TRBD1
CDR3: CATSEGGQGNYGYTF
DNA: TGTGCCACCAGTGAAGGGGGACAGGGGAACTATGGCTACACCTTC

V: TRBV4-1
size: -
J: TRBJ2-1
D: TRBD2
CDR3: CASSQDGTSGRKLASYNEQFF
DNA: TGCGCCAGCAGCCAAGATGGGACTAGCGGGAGAAAATTGGCGAGCTACAATGAGCAGTTCTTC